These 9 T cell receptor beta chains were all obtained from the same sample, sequenced in a study of T cells in Graves' hyperthyroidism and ophthalmopathy. TCR beta CDR3 sequences were amplified from RNA transcripts. During a first-round RT-PCR of the TCR CDR3, the HTBI primer set was used. Using its own MiXCR run on the multiplex PCR reads, TCRdb lists one record per CDR3 protein. The sample lists about 200,000 distinct CDR3 sequences; roughly 15% were seen once. The sequenced sample consisted of blood. These receptors all come from a man aged 50 to 59 with Graves' hyperthyroidism.

This clonotype showed up just a few times. The rearrangement links TRBV3-1 to TRBJ2-6; the D gene could be TRBD1 or TRBD2 (5 bases each). The CDR3 is 16 amino acids. Germline V gene sequence: CDR1 LGHDT, CDR2 YNNKEL (reference sequence). Trimming shortened V by 4 bases and J by 0 bases, and 10 bases separated the two germline ends. The DNA for the CDR3 is TGTGCCAGCAGCCGGGGACGATTCTCTGGGGCCAACGTCCTGACTTTC. This translates into CASSRGRFSGANVLTF. Using reference TRBV3-1 and TRBJ2-6 for the parts outside the CDR3, the full variable domain is DTAVSQTPKYLVTQMGNDKSIKCEQNLGHDTMYWYKQDSKKFLKIMFSYNNKELIINETVPNRFSPKSPDKAHLNLHINSLELGDSAVYFCASSRGRFSGANVLTFGAGSRLTVL.

Ten or more counts support this clonotype. This chain uses TRBV7-2 with TRBJ2-2, with TRBD2 matching over 9 bases. This CDR3 has 15 amino acids. Germline V lookup: CDR1 SGHTA, CDR2 FQGNSA. Unmatched junction bases numbered 4, after V lost 4 bases and J lost 4 bases. The CDR3 here is CASSSEAGGTGELFF. The DNA of the CDR3 is TGTGCCAGCAGCTCCGAAGCGGGAGGCACCGGGGAGCTGTTTTTT.

This clonotype has at least ten counts. The rearrangement joins TRBV6-1 to TRBJ1-2; TRBD1 matches at 8 bases. The CDR3 is made up of 16 amino acids. Germline-derived CDR1 and CDR2 are MNHNS and SASEGT. Trimming removed 6 bases from V and 0 bases from J; junction bases left unmatched: 9. CDR3 residues: CASSDRGRQTNYGYTF. CDR3 DNA sequence: TGTGCCAGCAGCGACAGGGGCCGACAGACTAACTATGGCTACACCTTC.

This clonotype was observed many times. The chain couples TRBV2 to TRBJ2-2; no clear D. CDR1 and CDR2 from the germline V gene are SNHLY and FYNNEI. The CDR3 covers 15 residues. V gave up 5 bases and J gave up 5 bases, with 15 bases separating them. The CDR3 DNA follows: TGTGCCAGCAGTCCCCCAGGTGTAGGGACCGGGGAGCTGTTTTTT. This encodes CASSPPGVGTGELFF.

This clonotype was detected ten times or more. The V call is TRBV5-1, the J call TRBJ1-1; TRBD1 is a possible D gene (5 bases). The CDR3 has 13 residues. The germline CDR1 and CDR2 sequences are SGHRS and YFSETQ. Trimming stripped 1 base from V and 4 bases from J, with 8 bases between. The CDR3 DNA follows: TGCGCCAGCAGCTTGCCAGGGAGCACTGAAGCTTTCTTT. Translated: CASSLPGSTEAFF.

This clonotype was seen at least ten times. V gene TRBV12-5 combines with J gene TRBJ2-7; D not resolved. The germline CDR1 and CDR2 sequences are LGHNT and FRNRAP. The CDR3 covers 13 residues. With 2 bases removed from V and 5 bases from J, the gap between germline ends came to 10 bases. CDR3 in DNA: TGTGCTAGTGGTTTGAACTCCCTCAACGAGCAGTACTTC. This translates into CASGLNSLNEQYF.

Many counts were recorded for this clonotype. CDR3 amino acids: CSVAWPWSGRAVHEQFF. CDR3 sequence (DNA): TGCAGCGTTGCCTGGCCGTGGAGCGGGAGGGCCGTGCATGAGCAGTTCTTC. V is TRBV29-1 and J is TRBJ2-1; 10 nucleotides align to TRBD2. This CDR3 spans 17 amino acids. Germline loops: CDR1 SQVTM, CDR2 ANQGSEA. V was pared by 4 bases and J by 8 bases, with 17 bases of the junction left unmatched.

With regard to this clonotype: Possible read error: a much larger clone is one base away. The chain is built from TRBV6-1 and TRBJ1-5, with D tentatively TRBD1 (6 bases). The CDR3 is 14 amino acids. Trimming removed 7 bases from V and 11 bases from J, with 21 bases in between. Germline V gene sequence: CDR1 MNHNS, CDR2 SASEGT. The CDR3 DNA sequence: TGTGCCAGCATGATAGGCGGGGGCCGACAGACCCAGCATTTT. Protein sequence: CASMIGGGRQTQHF.

V and J are TRBV19 and TRBJ1-4; D remains ambiguous. The length of the CDR3 is 14 residues. The V end was cut by 6 bases, the J end by 0 bases, with 8 bases between. CDR1 and CDR2 from the germline V gene are LNHDA and SQIVND (reference sequence). The CDR3 here is CASSDYPTNEKLFF. The CDR3 DNA sequence: TGTGCCAGTAGCGACTATCCAACTAATGAAAAACTGTTTTTT.